This T cell receptor beta chain is from a study of PD-L1 blockade in urothelial cancer (dated by TCRdb to 2016 to 2017). The study in broad terms: Twenty-five of 29 patients were identified as males with urothelial cancer of bladder origin, and a prior smoking history was reported by 18 of 29 patients. Somatic, immune and clinical correlates of response to PD-L1 blockade with atezolizumab in urothelial cancer were the focus of an exploratory multi-omic analysis. Blood samples were analyzed 3 weeks after the start of treatment (second dose) and 6 weeks after the start of treatment. TCR sequencing covered pretreatment tumor samples and matched, serially collected peripheral blood taken before and after atezolizumab treatment. About 10 patients reached durable clinical benefit, while roughly 22 patients did not. Durable clinical benefit was defined as a progression-free survival longer than 6 months, and TCR features were additionally tested against progression-free survival and overall survival. Patients had an ECOG performance status of 0 or 1 and had received between 0 and 3 prior chemotherapy regimens. In the same patients who had TCR sequencing, pretreatment tumors also underwent whole exome sequencing and RNA sequencing. Blood samples gave a median of roughly 150,000 T cells and 83,000 or so unique TCRs, with a median clonality of around 0.074. Pretreatment blood TCR-seq was available for about 30 patients, at least one posttreatment blood collection was obtained for approximately 25 patients, and tumor TCR-seq was available for approximately 25 patients. Points the paper makes about the study in general: Improved progression-free and overall survival was found to be associated with pretreatment peripheral blood TCR clonality below the median. Greater expansion of tumor-associated TCR clones in peripheral blood 3 weeks after the start of treatment was observed in patients with durable benefit (n of about 20, p = 0.022). Small sample size (n of about 30) and many exploratory analyses mean the results are intended to be hypothesis-generating.

To estimate absolute template abundance from read counts, synthetic TCR analog templates were spiked into each PCR. TCRbeta CDR3 regions were amplified from genomic DNA with bias-controlled V and J gene primers using the immunoSEQ assay. Sequencing of rearranged TCRbeta segments was done at approximately 20X coverage. In the original analysis: Clustering was used to correct sequencing errors, and CDR3s were annotated against IMGT so that V, D and J genes could be assigned. Downstream analyses used only productive TCRbeta rearrangements, leaving out any out-of-frame or stop-codon sequences. Clonality was computed as one minus Shannon entropy normalized by the log of the number of unique productive sequences. Clones differing between time points or between blood and tumor were identified using Fisher's exact test with Benjamini-Hochberg correction, with an adjusted p below 0.01 applied as the threshold. TCRdb's version of the immuneACCESS table is confined to in-frame rearrangements and falls short of the full clone set. An unresolved V gene accounts for under half of the shortfall where checked; the remainder is of unknown origin. That table supplies the V and J calls and clone size; D and trimming were determined from the DNA. The sample data list roughly 40,000 clones, and more than 70% of these were observed just once. The leading ten clones occupy 20% to 25% of the sample.

With respect to this clone: This clone's antigen is unknown. Per-base qualities were not stored, and no clone one base away is much larger.

The label giving this sample's time point can be read as: pretreatment peripheral blood. The Qiagen DNeasy Blood extraction kit was used to purify genomic DNA from total PBMCs and tumor samples. PBMCs were collected pretreatment and during treatment and were isolated and stored as previously described. Trimming removed 1 base from V and 10 bases from J; the gene matches leave 8 bases unexplained. From the cysteine up to the phenylalanine, the CDR3 has a length of 16 residues. The entry retains the CDR3 DNA only, 48 bases that are in frame from base 1. According to the germline V gene, CDR1 reads SGHDN and CDR2 reads FVKESK.

The chain uses TRBV14 and TRBJ2-5, with TRBD2 identical over 14 junction bases. Sequencing used PBMCs, obtained around atezolizumab (anti-PD-L1) treatment. The sequence was collected from a donor at least 40 years old with urothelial cancer. The CDR3 reads as follows: CASSQAPGLAGVNQYF. The sequenced DNA: TGTGCCAGCAGCCAAGCCCCGGGACTAGCGGGAGTGAACCAGTACTTC.